The source of this T cell receptor (beta chain) is a study of blood T cell repertoires in COVID-19. Background on the study: Material from acute and convalescent COVID-19 was sourced from the United States, Italy and Spain.

The CDR3 has 14 amino acids. The germline V and J ends were trimmed by 3 bases and 3 bases, with 12 bases remaining between them. Looked up from germline, CDR1 is KGHSH and CDR2 is LQKENI. Clones were sequenced by immunoSEQ multiplex PCR, and TCRdb holds only the in-frame ones, with some missing. This repertoire shows about 84,000 clones, over 80% found once; its top ten account for roughly 29%. This chain uses TRBV18 with TRBJ2-7; D may be TRBD2 (6 bases). This clonotype originated in a woman over 75 with acute or convalescent COVID-19. Material: peripheral blood. The CDR3 sequence is CASSPLGGIYEQYF. CDR3 DNA sequence: TGTGCCAGCTCACCGCTGGGAGGAATCTACGAGCAGTACTTC.